The rows below give T cell receptor beta chains drawn from one sample of a study of T cell repertoires in cytomegalovirus infection. MiXCR, run by TCRdb on the reads, gives a single entry per CDR3 protein. The repertoire holds 300,000 to 400,000 distinct CDR3 sequences, 9.5% seen once, with 3.5% to 4.5% in the top ten. The sequenced sample consisted of PBMCs. These receptors were obtained from a human donor in good health (CMV status not recorded). Some clones in this sample may be carry-over from other donors' samples. The conserved cysteine and the conserved F or W are not part of the CDR3 here. Fields, in order: V gene, J gene, CDR3 protein.

v_call: TRBV7-8
j_call: TRBJ2-1
cdr3_aa: ASSPGTGLREQF

v_call: TRBV2
j_call: TRBJ2-2
cdr3_aa: ASSRGGLNTGELF

v_call: TRBV10-3
j_call: TRBJ1-2
cdr3_aa: AIRQGAGGYT

v_call: TRBV27
j_call: TRBJ1-1
cdr3_aa: ASSLSRSGTEAF

v_call: TRBV4-3
j_call: TRBJ2-7
cdr3_aa: ASSQAYRTGYEQY

v_call: TRBV7-6
j_call: TRBJ2-1
cdr3_aa: ASSLARGGEQF

v_call: TRBV7-9
j_call: TRBJ2-7
cdr3_aa: ASSLEAASYEQY

v_call: TRBV12-3/TRBV12-4
j_call: TRBJ1-1
cdr3_aa: ASSRRITEAF

v_call: TRBV5-6
j_call: TRBJ1-2
cdr3_aa: ASSLWGGPGGYT

v_call: TRBV11-1
j_call: TRBJ2-7
cdr3_aa: ASSFGPDGTVSYEQY

v_call: TRBV12-3/TRBV12-4
j_call: TRBJ2-7
cdr3_aa: ASRGGGYEQY

v_call: TRBV4-2
j_call: TRBJ2-1
cdr3_aa: ASSQDLGSVTYNEQF

v_call: TRBV7-8
j_call: TRBJ2-3
cdr3_aa: ASSLGQATDTQY